This paragraph reports one TCR beta chain. Sequenced by immunoSEQ multiplex PCR; TCRdb stores in-frame clones only, minus some. The data contain about 40,000 clones, around 87% of them seen just once; the ten biggest clones take up around 9.7%. The source of the sample is a study of PD-1 blockade in classical Hodgkin lymphoma. Trimming took off 6 bases at V and 5 bases at J, with 16 bases between the two ends. Germline CDR1 reads SNHLY; CDR2 reads FYNNEI. The CDR3 sequence is 14 residues long. No patient escaped relapse after autologous stem cell transplantation, and brentuximab vedotin exposure varied.

The clonotype was recovered from a human donor with classical Hodgkin lymphoma. The chain couples TRBV2 to TRBJ2-5; perhaps TRBD1 as D (5 bases). Sequencing was performed on peripheral blood mononuclear cells (PBMCs), taken at baseline. As DNA, the CDR3 is TGTGCCAGCAGGGGCCGCAGGGAACCTGAGACCCAGTACTTC. It is translated as CASRGRREPETQYF.